One sample yielded the 18 T cell receptor beta chains listed below, sequenced in a study of cytomegalovirus exposure and HLA in healthy donors. Some clones are missing from TCRdb's copy, which holds only in-frame ones; the method was immunoSEQ multiplex PCR. The sample consists of about 340,000 clones, about nine tenths of them appearing once. The specimen sequenced was PBMCs. The receptors derive from a woman younger than 30 in good health and CMV-seronegative.

The rearrangement uses TRBV11-1 and TRBJ2-7; D is unresolved. Deletions cut 3 bases from V and 1 base from J, with 10 bases between. Germline V lookup: CDR1 SGHAT, CDR2 FQDESV (reference sequence). The CDR3 length is 14 residues. DNA for the CDR3: TGTGCCAGCAGCTTGGCAGGCTCATCCTACGAGCAGTACTTC. This codes for CASSLAGSSYEQYF.

The chain uses TRBV29-1 and TRBJ1-5; 9 bases line up with TRBD1. This CDR3 spans 16 amino acids. J was trimmed by 0 bases and V by 4 bases; bases with no gene match: 7. CDR1 is SQVTM and CDR2 is ANQGSEA in the germline V gene. As DNA, the CDR3 is TGCAGCGTTGTAGGGACAGGGAATTTTAGCAATCAGCCCCAGCATTTT. Protein sequence: CSVVGTGNFSNQPQHF.

V and J are TRBV27 and TRBJ2-3, with 8 bases lining up with TRBD2. CDR1 MNHEY and CDR2 SMNVEV come from the germline V gene (reference sequence). The V gene end was trimmed by 7 bases and the J gene end by 4 bases; junction bases not matched to a gene: 4. The CDR3 runs 13 residues. This CDR3 is CASTSGWADTQYF. CDR3 coding DNA: TGTGCCAGCACTAGCGGGTGGGCAGATACGCAGTATTTT.

The chain employs TRBV2 and TRBJ2-3; 7 bases are a match to TRBD1. Germline CDR1 and CDR2: SNHLY and FYNNEI. This CDR3 region has 13 residues. J gave up 4 bases and V 4 bases, and 2 bases lay outside the gene matches. CDR3 sequence reads: CASSVQGADTQYF. Written as DNA, the CDR3 is TGTGCCAGCAGTGTCCAGGGGGCAGATACGCAGTATTTT.

This clone was observed once. The chain is built from TRBV5-4 and TRBJ2-7; D remains ambiguous. V was clipped by 1 base and J by 5 bases, with 10 bases between them. CDR1 and CDR2 (germline): SGHNT, YYREEE (reference sequence). The CDR3 runs 13 residues. CDR3: CASSLSELHEQYF. Written as DNA, the CDR3 is TGTGCCAGCAGCTTGTCTGAGCTCCACGAGCAGTACTTC.

This clone was found a few times. V gene TRBV7-9 combines with J gene TRBJ1-5; no reliable D call. Trimming left V 1 base short and J 7 bases short, with 8 bases between. Germline assignment: CDR1 SEHNR and CDR2 FQNEAQ (reference sequence). The CDR3 is 13 amino acids. In DNA, the CDR3 is TGTGCCAGCAGCTTAGATCCCATCCAGCCCCAGCATTTT. This encodes CASSLDPIQPQHF.

The chain employs TRBV7-2 and TRBJ1-1, with 9 positions matching TRBD1. V dropped 2 bases and J dropped 0; count of bases not matched to a gene: 10. CDR1 is SGHTA and CDR2 is FQGNSA in the germline V gene. This CDR3 is 18 amino acids long. CDR3 in DNA: TGTGCCAGCAGCTTATTCGGTTGGACAGGGGCTTTGAACACTGAAGCTTTCTTT. Translation gives CASSLFGWTGALNTEAFF.

V and J are TRBV5-1 and TRBJ2-1; D remains unclear. Trimming removed 0 bases from V and 4 bases from J, with 5 bases in between. CDR1 and CDR2 (germline): SGHRS, YFSETQ. CDR3 size: 13 residues. The CDR3 region has the DNA TGCGCCAGCAGCTTGGACATGTACAATGAGCAGTTCTTC. Its protein product is CASSLDMYNEQFF.

The chain carries TRBV29-1 and TRBJ1-6, with 8 positions matching TRBD1. CDR1 is SQVTM, CDR2 ANQGSEA, per germline. J lost 10 bases, V lost 7 bases, and 18 bases had no gene match. The CDR3 spans 16 residues. Written as DNA, the CDR3 is TGCAGCGCCTTGGACAGGGTGGTCCCAGAGGGGTCACCCCTCCACTTT. It specifies CSALDRVVPEGSPLHF.

V and J are TRBV4-3 and TRBJ2-5, with no clear D. Trimming removed 1 base at V and 2 bases at J, with 8 bases between. The CDR3 totals 14 residues. Germline loops: CDR1 LGHNA, CDR2 YSLEER. The CDR3 DNA follows: TGCGCCAGCAGCCAAGTACTGCTACAAGAGACCCAGTACTTC. It codes for CASSQVLLQETQYF.

V usage is TRBV6-4 and J usage is TRBJ2-7; D call uncertain. V was pared by 5 bases and J by 6 bases, with 8 bases between. Germline V lookup: CDR1 MRHNA, CDR2 SNTAGT. CDR3 length: 11 amino acids. The CDR3 DNA reads TGTGCCAGCAGTTCACTAAGCGAGCAGTACTTC. It yields the protein CASSSLSEQYF.

This chain connects TRBV4-1 to TRBJ2-1, with D uncertain. V was cut by 0 bases and J by 12 bases, with 15 bases left in between. In germline, CDR1 is MGHRA, CDR2 YSYEKL. The CDR3 totals 14 residues. CDR3 residues: CASSQEALSVGQFF. The DNA for the CDR3 is TGCGCCAGCAGCCAAGAAGCGCTGTCGGTAGGGCAGTTCTTC.

The V gene is TRBV7-2, the J gene TRBJ1-4; TRBD1 matches 8 bases. With 2 bases clipped from V and 8 bases from J, the junction kept 4 bases outside the gene matches. Germline V gene data show CDR1 as SGHTA and CDR2 as FQGNSA. This CDR3 is 14 amino acids long. The CDR3 bases are TGTGCCAGCAGCTTATCGACAGGGGTGGAAAAACTGTTTTTT. The encoded protein is CASSLSTGVEKLFF. The whole variable domain, remainder taken from reference TRBV7-2 and TRBJ1-4, is GAGVSQSPSNKVTEKGKDVELRCDPISGHTALYWYRQSLGQGLEFLIYFQGNSAPDKSGLPSDRFSAERTGGSVSTLTIQRTQQEDSAVYLCASSLSTGVEKLFFGSGTQLSVL.

The chain has TRBV5-1 and TRBJ2-5; TRBD2 aligns across 10 bases. The length of the CDR3 is 15 residues. Germline CDR1 and CDR2: SGHRS and YFSETQ. Trimming cost V 4 bases and J 5 bases; bases outside gene matches: 8. Here the CDR3 reads CASSRPSGSGETQYF. The CDR3 DNA follows: TGCGCCAGCAGCCGTCCTAGCGGGAGTGGGGAGACCCAGTACTTC. Supplemented by reference TRBV5-1 and TRBJ2-5, the full variable domain reads KAGVTQTPRYLIKTRGQQVTLSCSPISGHRSVSWYQQTPGQGLQFLFEYFSETQRNKGNFPGRFSGRQFSNSRSEMNVSTLELGDSALYLCASSRPSGSGETQYFGPGTRLLVL.

The chain recombines TRBV27 with TRBJ1-4; D uncertain. The germline V and J ends were trimmed by 5 bases and 6 bases, with 19 bases remaining between them. This CDR3 is built from 16 residues. Germline V gene lookup returns CDR1 MNHEY and CDR2 SMNVEV (reference sequence). The DNA of the CDR3 is TGTGCCAGCAGTCCCAACTTCCTTCTGTCGTATGAAAAACTGTTTTTT. As protein: CASSPNFLLSYEKLFF.

The chain is built from TRBV6-4 and TRBJ1-1; 8 bases agree with TRBD1. The CDR3 length is 14 residues. The junction had 8 bases not matched to a gene; V was cut back by 6 bases and J by 5 bases. Looked up from germline, CDR1 is MRHNA and CDR2 is SNTAGT. The CDR3 bases are TGTGCCAGCAGGCCCCAGGGGGCGGGTACTGAAGCTTTCTTT. Amino acid sequence: CASRPQGAGTEAFF.

The rearrangement links TRBV5-1 to TRBJ2-2, with D maybe TRBD1 (6 bases). Germline CDR1 SGHRS, CDR2 YFSETQ. Trimming pared 1 base from V and 7 bases from J, leaving 14 bases between. This CDR3 region has 15 residues. CDR3 nucleotide sequence: TGCGCCAGCAGCTTGACAGGGTTTAGAGGCGGGGAGCTGTTTTTT. Its protein product is CASSLTGFRGGELFF.

The V and J genes are TRBV27 and TRBJ2-7, with D unresolved. V shed 6 bases and J shed 2 bases, with 11 bases lying between them. Looked up from germline, CDR1 is MNHEY and CDR2 is SMNVEV (reference sequence). CDR3 length: 13 residues. The CDR3 DNA reads TGTGCCAGCAGCCTGAGGCGAGCCTACGAGCAGTACTTC. The encoded protein is CASSLRRAYEQYF.